A single sample gave rise to the 13 T cell receptor beta chains below, sequenced in a study of blood T cell repertoires in COVID-19. Sequencing was performed with immunoSEQ multiplex PCR; in TCRdb, only in-frame clones are kept and a portion is missing. The repertoire has about 180,000 clones, roughly 83% of them found once; the top ten carry roughly 9.1%. Sequenced input: PBMCs or T cells enriched from blood (not recorded which). Receptor source: a young woman who had recovered from COVID-19.

This chain connects TRBV25-1 to TRBJ1-1; D not resolved. This CDR3 contains 14 residues. V was pared by 4 bases and J by 1 base, with 10 bases between. The germline CDR1 and CDR2 sequences are MGHDK and SYGVNS. This chain's CDR3 is CASSGIDWNTEAFF. CDR3 nucleotides: TGTGCCAGCAGTGGGATCGACTGGAACACTGAAGCTTTCTTT.

In its sample, this clone was seen a few times. The chain couples TRBV7-2 to TRBJ2-1; 14 bases are shared with TRBD2. V lost 4 bases and J lost 6; bases outside the gene matches: 2. Germline CDR1 and CDR2: SGHTA and FQGNSA. This CDR3 comprises 15 residues. The CDR3 bases are TGTGCCAGCAGCTCGACTAGCGGGGGGGGCAATGAGCAGTTCTTC. This gives the protein CASSSTSGGGNEQFF.

This chain uses TRBV27 with TRBJ2-7, with 13 nucleotides matching TRBD2. Germline assignment: CDR1 MNHEY and CDR2 SMNVEV (reference sequence). Trimming cost V 5 bases and J 4 bases; bases outside gene matches: 8. The CDR3 consists of 16 residues. The CDR3 protein is CASSLSGLAGYYEQYF. CDR3 sequence (DNA): TGTGCCAGCAGTCTGTCGGGACTAGCGGGATATTACGAGCAGTACTTC.

The chain links TRBV19 to TRBJ1-2; D is perhaps TRBD1 (6 bases). This CDR3 has 16 amino acids. Germline V gene lookup returns CDR1 LNHDA and CDR2 SQIVND (reference sequence). V was cut by 4 bases and J by 8 bases, with 23 bases left in between. The CDR3 sequence is CASSTPGDTTRRGYTF. For the CDR3, the DNA is TGTGCCAGTAGTACCCCAGGGGACACTACAAGGAGGGGCTACACCTTC. The variable domain in full, completed from reference TRBV19 and TRBJ1-2, reads DGGITQSPKYLFRKEGQNVTLSCEQNLNHDAMYWYRQDPGQGLRLIYYSQIVNDFQKGDIAEGYSVSREKKESFPLTVTSAQKNPTAFYLCASSTPGDTTRRGYTFGSGTRLTVV.

V is TRBV5-1 and J is TRBJ2-7, with TRBD1 as a possible D gene (6 bases). Trimming took 3 bases from V and 3 from J, leaving 13 bases between them. The CDR3 spans 14 residues. The V gene's germline CDR1 is SGHRS and CDR2 YFSETQ. The CDR3 protein is CASSSQDRNYEQYF. The DNA for the CDR3 is TGCGCCAGCAGCTCCCAGGACAGAAACTACGAGCAGTACTTC.

J is TRBJ1-2 and V is TRBV7-6, with D unclear. V shed 5 bases and J shed 0 bases, with 13 bases lying between them. The germline V gene has CDR1 SGHVS and CDR2 FNYEAQ. This CDR3 is 15 amino acids long. The CDR3: CASSPTGLTNYGYTF. CDR3 nucleotide sequence: TGTGCCAGCAGCCCTACGGGTCTTACTAACTATGGCTACACCTTC. The variable domain in full, with the rest retrieved from reference TRBV7-6 and TRBJ1-2, is GAGVSQSPRYKVTKRGQDVALRCDPISGHVSLYWYRQALGQGPEFLTYFNYEAQQDKSGLPNDRFSAERPEGSISTLTIQRTEQRDSAMYRCASSPTGLTNYGYTFGSGTRLTVV.

The V gene is TRBV28, the J gene TRBJ1-6, with D hard to call. Trimming pared 8 bases from V and 8 bases from J, leaving 10 bases between. The CDR3 length is 12 residues. Germline V gene lookup returns CDR1 MDHEN and CDR2 SYDVKM. In nucleotides, the CDR3 is TGTGCCAGCCACCCCGGGTATTCACCCCTCCACTTT. It specifies CASHPGYSPLHF.

The CDR3 DNA follows: TGTGCCAGCAGTCCCGGGGGGGGATTATTCAATGAGCAGTTCTTC. Translated, it gives CASSPGGGLFNEQFF. The gene calls are TRBV28 and TRBJ2-1, with 8 bases identical to TRBD2. The CDR3 extends over 15 amino acids. After removal of 5 bases from V and 6 bases from J, the junction contained 9 bases not matched to a gene. The V gene's germline CDR1 is MDHEN and CDR2 SYDVKM.

The chain links TRBV5-8 to TRBJ2-1; TRBD2 aligns across 9 bases. Per germline, CDR1 SGHTS and CDR2 YDEGEE. Trimming removed 4 bases from V and 8 bases from J; junction bases left unmatched: 7. This CDR3 is 14 amino acids long. In nucleotides, the CDR3 is TGTGCCAGCAGCGCCGGGACTAGCAATTATGAGCAGTTCTTC. As protein: CASSAGTSNYEQFF. Based on the CDR3 plus reference TRBV5-8 and TRBJ2-1, the full variable domain is EAGVTQSPTHLIKTRGQQATLRCSPISGHTSVYWYQQALGLGLQFLLWYDEGEERNRGNFPPRFSGRQFPNYSSELNVNALELEDSALYLCASSAGTSNYEQFFGPGTRLTVL.

J is TRBJ1-5 and V is TRBV28, with D tentatively TRBD1 (6 bases). Germline V gene sequence: CDR1 MDHEN, CDR2 SYDVKM. V was trimmed by 9 bases and J by 4 bases, leaving 16 bases between them. The CDR3 consists of 14 residues. This chain's CDR3 is CASLTGFTNQPQHF. DNA for the CDR3: TGTGCCAGTCTAACAGGGTTCACGAATCAGCCCCAGCATTTT. The full variable domain, in which reference TRBV28 and TRBJ1-5 provide the parts outside the CDR3, is DVKVTQSSRYLVKRTGEKVFLECVQDMDHENMFWYRQDPGLGLRLIYFSYDVKMKEKGDIPEGYSVSREKKERFSLILESASTNQTSMYLCASLTGFTNQPQHFGDGTRLSIL.

The gene calls are TRBV24-1 and TRBJ1-6, with D hard to call. Trimming removed 12 bases from V and 5 bases from J, with 16 bases in between. CDR3 length: 14 residues. Looked up from germline, CDR1 is KGHDR and CDR2 is SFDVKD. CDR3 coding DNA: TGTGCCCCTATGGGCCCTAACGATAATTCACCCCTCCACTTT. Its protein product is CAPMGPNDNSPLHF.

CDR3 nucleotide sequence: TGTGCCACCAGTGATCCCACGACTAGCGGCTCCTACAATGAGCAGTTCTTC. Translated, it gives CATSDPTTSGSYNEQFF. This chain joins TRBV24-1 and TRBJ2-1; TRBD2 matches 9 bases. The CDR3 is 17 residues long. The V gene's germline CDR1 is KGHDR and CDR2 SFDVKD. With 3 bases clipped from V and 0 bases from J, the junction kept 5 bases outside the gene matches.

The chain carries TRBV5-5 and TRBJ2-7; 8 bases are shared with TRBD1. The CDR3 is made up of 14 amino acids. Germline V gives CDR1 SGHKS, CDR2 YYEKEE (reference sequence). Unmatched junction bases numbered 5, after V lost 0 bases and J lost 6 bases. The CDR3 protein is CASSLDPRGREQYF. CDR3 sequence (DNA): TGTGCCAGCAGCTTGGACCCCAGGGGGCGCGAGCAGTACTTC. Combining the CDR3 with reference TRBV5-5 and TRBJ2-7 gives the whole variable domain DAGVTQSPTHLIKTRGQQVTLRCSPISGHKSVSWYQQVLGQGPQFIFQYYEKEERGRGNFPDRFSARQFPNYSSELNVNALLLGDSALYLCASSLDPRGREQYFGPGTRLTVT.